This record concerns one T cell receptor beta chain sequence. The CDR3 loop spans 17 amino acids. Trimming cost V 1 base and J 1 base; bases outside gene matches: 6. The germline CDR1 and CDR2 sequences are LGHNA and YNFKEQ. This entry is derived from a study of blood T cell repertoires in COVID-19. Assay: immunoSEQ multiplex PCR; the TCRdb copy retains only in-frame clones and omits some. The sample holds under 65,000 clones; 81% are singletons and the top ten take 4% to 5.5%. The TCR was taken from a woman aged 60-70 years with acute or convalescent COVID-19. The V and J genes are TRBV4-2 and TRBJ2-7; 11 nucleotides match TRBD2. The sample comprised peripheral blood. For the CDR3, the DNA is TGTGCCAGCAGCCAAGGTCAGCTAGCGGGGGGTTCCTACGAGCAGTACTTC. Protein: CASSQGQLAGGSYEQYF.